This is a list of T cell receptor beta chains from one sample in a study of CD8+ T cells in alopecia areata. Only in-frame clones appear in the TCRdb table, and some are missing; sequencing was by immunoSEQ multiplex PCR. The sample shows 100,000 to 150,000 clones, around two fifths of them seen only once. Input material: CD4+ T cells sorted from blood. The source of these receptors is a human donor with alopecia areata. Each CDR3 is given with its conserved first and last residue. D genes are given only for firm matches. Size values are once, few and many counts, or a class for expanded clones, and some rows have none.

>TRBJ2-3|.|TRBV29-1|.
CSVEDGAVSGRDTQYF
TGCAGCGTTGAAGACGGGGCAGTATCGGGAAGGGATACGCAGTATTTT
>TRBJ2-1|few|TRBV20-1|.
CSARDRREQFF
TGCAGTGCTAGAGACCGCCGCGAGCAGTTCTTC
>TRBJ2-1|.|TRBV7-2|.
CASSLSGGSGNEQFF
TGTGCCAGCAGCCTCAGTGGGGGAAGCGGCAATGAGCAGTTCTTC
>TRBJ2-4|.|TRBV7-2|.
CASSLGAGPNIQYF
TGTGCCAGCAGCTTAGGGGCGGGCCCAAACATTCAGTACTTC
>TRBJ1-5|.|TRBV29-1|.
CSVGMTGGPDQPQHF
TGCAGCGTTGGGATGACAGGAGGCCCCGATCAGCCCCAGCATTTT
>TRBJ2-4|.|TRBV6-5|TRBD1
CASSSGQGKNIQYF
TGTGCCAGCAGTTCGGGACAGGGGAAAAACATTCAGTACTTC
>TRBJ1-3|few|TRBV30|.
CAWSKMGTYRISGNTIYF
TGTGCCTGGAGTAAAATGGGAACTTACCGAATCTCTGGAAACACCATATATTTT
>TRBJ2-3|.|TRBV28|.
CASSYPRGDTQYF
TGTGCCAGCAGTTACCCCAGAGGAGATACGCAGTATTTT
>TRBJ2-2|.|TRBV29-1|TRBD2
CSVDFSGTGELFF
TGCAGCGTTGATTTTAGCGGGACCGGGGAGCTGTTTTTT
>TRBJ1-6|.|TRBV7-9|.
CASSQDVGNSPLHF
TGTGCCAGCAGCCAGGACGTCGGCAATTCACCCCTCCACTTT
>TRBJ2-7|few|TRBV7-9|TRBD2
CASSFGASGTYEQYF
TGTGCCAGCAGCTTCGGGGCTAGCGGGACTTACGAGCAGTACTTC
>TRBJ2-1|few|TRBV18|.
CASSPGQINEQFF
TGTGCCAGCTCACCCGGCCAGATCAATGAGCAGTTCTTC
>TRBJ2-7|.|TRBV9|.
CASSVAHGGREQYF
TGTGCCAGCAGCGTAGCACATGGGGGGCGCGAGCAGTACTTC
>TRBJ1-4|.|TRBV30|.
CAWSVGTSGEKLFF
TGTGCCTGGAGTGTAGGTACAAGCGGTGAAAAACTGTTTTTT
>TRBJ2-7|few|TRBV20-1|TRBD2
CSARLAAEQYF
TGCAGTGCCCGACTAGCGGCCGAGCAGTACTTC
>TRBJ2-1|few|TRBV7-2|TRBD2
CASSLTGVSGGRDKFF
TGTGCCAGCAGCTTAACCGGGGTTAGCGGGGGACGGGACAAGTTCTTC
>TRBJ2-5|.|TRBV2|.
CASQIDIQETQYF
TGTGCCTCCCAGATCGACATCCAAGAGACCCAGTACTTC
>TRBJ2-7|few|TRBV2|TRBD2
CASRRDYQAAEQYF
TGTGCCAGCCGGCGGGACTACCAGGCGGCCGAGCAGTACTTC
>TRBJ1-2|.|TRBV19|.
CASSMGDYGYTF
TGTGCCAGTAGTATGGGAGACTATGGCTACACCTTC
>TRBJ2-7|.|TRBV5-4|.
CASSLGKTYEQYF
TGTGCCAGCAGCTTGGGGAAAACCTACGAGCAGTACTTC
>TRBJ1-2|few|TRBV4-3|.
CASSRQGTGGYTF
TGCGCCAGCAGCCGCCAGGGAACGGGTGGCTACACCTTC
>TRBJ2-7|.|TRBV27|.
CASSFAGTEQYF
TGTGCCAGCAGCTTTGCAGGGACTGAGCAGTACTTC
>TRBJ2-6|.|TRBV7-6|.
CASSLVGVGGANVLTF
TGTGCCAGCAGCTTAGTCGGGGTCGGTGGGGCCAACGTCCTGACTTTC
>TRBJ2-4|.|TRBV11-2|TRBD1
CASSLEGGEDYIQYF
TGTGCCAGCAGCTTAGAAGGGGGCGAGGACTACATTCAGTACTTC
>TRBJ2-7|few|TRBV29-1|.
CSVEDPELYEQYF
TGCAGCGTTGAAGATCCGGAGCTCTACGAGCAGTACTTC
>TRBJ2-3|few|TRBV29-1|.
CSVVNTDTQYF
TGCAGCGTTGTAAACACAGATACGCAGTATTTT
>TRBJ2-5|few|TRBV28|.
CASSSPGAGQETQYF
TGTGCCAGCAGTTCCCCCGGAGCAGGCCAAGAGACCCAGTACTTC